These 8 T cell receptor beta chains originate from one sample sequenced in a study of T cells in lung cancer brain metastases. Sequencing used immunoSEQ multiplex PCR; TCRdb keeps in-frame clones, though not all of them. This table has 6,500 to 8,000 clones, roughly 85% appearing once. The specimen was tumor tissue from the primary lung tumor. The receptors were sampled from a man aged 50 to 59 with non-small cell lung cancer.

The gene calls are TRBV19 and TRBJ2-3; D is unclear. The germline CDR1 and CDR2 sequences are LNHDA and SQIVND (reference sequence). V was pared by 5 bases and J by 0 bases, with 15 bases between. The CDR3 has 16 amino acids. DNA for the CDR3: TGTGCCAGTAGTCTGTCGGCTTACTCTAGCACAGATACGCAGTATTTT. It is translated as CASSLSAYSSTDTQYF.

The chain links TRBV4-3 to TRBJ1-4, with 8 bases lining up with TRBD1. The CDR3 runs 16 residues. Germline V CDR1 and CDR2: LGHNA, YSLEER. The trim removed 0 bases at V and 7 bases at J, leaving 7 bases unmatched. In nucleotides, the CDR3 is TGCGCCAGCAGCCAAGAGCGAGGACAGGGTAGTGAAAAACTGTTTTTT. This gives the protein CASSQERGQGSEKLFF.

V gene TRBV19 combines with J gene TRBJ1-1; TRBD1 is a possible D gene (5 bases). Looked up from germline, CDR1 is LNHDA and CDR2 is SQIVND (reference sequence). The V end lost 5 bases, the J end lost 1 base, and 14 bases lay between the germline ends. CDR3 size: 15 residues. CDR3 in amino acids: CASSEAGGENTEAFF. CDR3 sequence (DNA): TGTGCCAGTAGTGAGGCGGGGGGGGAGAACACTGAAGCTTTCTTT. The full variable domain, in which reference TRBV19 and TRBJ1-1 provide the parts outside the CDR3, is DGGITQSPKYLFRKEGQNVTLSCEQNLNHDAMYWYRQDPGQGLRLIYYSQIVNDFQKGDIAEGYSVSREKKESFPLTVTSAQKNPTAFYLCASSEAGGENTEAFFGQGTRLTVV.

The chain links TRBV5-6 to TRBJ1-6; D unresolved. CDR1 and CDR2 (germline): SGHDT, YYEEEE. CDR3 length: 15 amino acids. Trimming shortened V by 0 bases and J by 0 bases, and 4 bases separated the two germline ends. The CDR3 DNA follows: TGTGCCAGCAGCTTGGAGAGCTCCTATAATTCACCCCTCCACTTT. Residues: CASSLESSYNSPLHF.

In this sample, this clone turned up a few times. The same CDR3 arises from other DNA sequences in this sample as well. The V call is TRBV4-2, the J call TRBJ1-2; D might be TRBD1 (5 bases). The CDR3 extends over 14 amino acids. V lost 0 bases to trimming and J lost 9 bases, with 14 bases between them. CDR1 LGHNA and CDR2 YNFKEQ come from the germline V gene. The CDR3 coding sequence is TGTGCCAGCAGCCAAGAGTACAGGAGTAAGAGCTACACCTTC. It specifies CASSQEYRSKSYTF.

The CDR3 DNA sequence: TGTGCCAGCAGCGTAGGACTAGCGGGGGGGCCGACAGACAATGAGCAGTTCTTC. Amino acids: CASSVGLAGGPTDNEQFF. The gene calls are TRBV9 and TRBJ2-1; 14 nucleotides match TRBD2. Unmatched junction bases numbered 7, after V lost 0 bases and J lost 5 bases. Germline-derived CDR1 and CDR2 are SGDLS and YYNGEE. This CDR3 is built from 18 residues. The entire variable domain, with the rest obtained from reference TRBV9 and TRBJ2-1, is as follows: DSGVTQTPKHLITATGQRVTLRCSPRSGDLSVYWYQQSLDQGLQFLIQYYNGEERAKGNILERFSAQQFPDLHSELNLSSLELGDSALYFCASSVGLAGGPTDNEQFFGPGTRLTVL.

This clone is a singleton in its sample. V gene TRBV7-8 combines with J gene TRBJ1-2; D not resolved. The CDR3 sequence is 12 residues long. CDR1 is SGHVS, CDR2 FQNEAQ, per germline. V was shortened by 4 bases and J by 5 bases, with 8 bases between the two germline ends. The CDR3 loop reads CASSSLSYGYTF. The CDR3 DNA reads as TGTGCCAGCAGCTCCTTGTCATATGGCTACACCTTC.

V usage is TRBV19 and J usage is TRBJ2-3, with D perhaps TRBD1 or TRBD2 (5 bases each). V lost 6 bases, J lost 2 bases, and 15 bases lay in between. The CDR3 is made up of 15 amino acids. Germline values: CDR1 LNHDA, CDR2 SQIVND (reference sequence). As DNA, the CDR3 is TGTGCCAGTAGGGCGTTTGGGGGAAACACAGATACGCAGTATTTT. This gives the protein CASRAFGGNTDTQYF.